This section outlines one TCR beta chain sequence together with its context. The antigen is not known. This specimen belongs to a study of T cells after yellow fever vaccination. Study-wide points: Sorted repertoires could include abundant contaminating clonotypes from bulk cells. A limited proportion of clonotypes was detected within both the CD4 and CD8 compartments.

TCR cDNA, made by 5'RACE template switching, carried an added universal primer site and UMIs. TCRdb passed the 5' RACE reads through MiXCR, listing each CDR3 protein once. The data contain approximately 330,000 distinct CDR3 sequences, roughly 4.3% of them seen just once; the ten biggest clones take up approximately 23%. The CDR3 has 15 residues. J was trimmed by 10 bases and V by 4 bases; bases with no gene match: 11. The V gene's germline CDR1 is SGHTA and CDR2 FQGNSA. The chain employs TRBV7-2 and TRBJ2-5; TRBD1 aligns across 11 bases. The origin of this receptor is a young man who received the YFV17D yellow fever vaccine. The sequencing used PBMCs, collected 5 days after the yellow fever booster vaccination. The CDR3 DNA follows: TGTGCCAGCAGCTCGAGACCCGGGACAGGGGGAGACCAGTACTTC. It specifies CASSSRPGTGGDQYF.